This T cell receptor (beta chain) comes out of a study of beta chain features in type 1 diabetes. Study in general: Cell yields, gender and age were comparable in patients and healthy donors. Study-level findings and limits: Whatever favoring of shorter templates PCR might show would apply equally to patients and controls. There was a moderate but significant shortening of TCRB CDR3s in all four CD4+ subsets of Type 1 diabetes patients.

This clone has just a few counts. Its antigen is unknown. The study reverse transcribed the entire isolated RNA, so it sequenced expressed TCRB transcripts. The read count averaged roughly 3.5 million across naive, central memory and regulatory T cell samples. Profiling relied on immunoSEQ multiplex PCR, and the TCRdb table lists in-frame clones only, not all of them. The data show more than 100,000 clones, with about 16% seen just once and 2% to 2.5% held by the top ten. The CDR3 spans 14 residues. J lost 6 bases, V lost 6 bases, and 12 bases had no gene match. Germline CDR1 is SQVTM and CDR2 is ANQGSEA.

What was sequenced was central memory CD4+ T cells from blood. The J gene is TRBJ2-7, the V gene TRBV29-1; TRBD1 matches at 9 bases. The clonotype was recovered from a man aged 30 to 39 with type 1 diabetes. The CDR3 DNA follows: TGCAGCGTATACGGACAGGGGAATTCGGGCGAGCAGTACTTC. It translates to CSVYGQGNSGEQYF.